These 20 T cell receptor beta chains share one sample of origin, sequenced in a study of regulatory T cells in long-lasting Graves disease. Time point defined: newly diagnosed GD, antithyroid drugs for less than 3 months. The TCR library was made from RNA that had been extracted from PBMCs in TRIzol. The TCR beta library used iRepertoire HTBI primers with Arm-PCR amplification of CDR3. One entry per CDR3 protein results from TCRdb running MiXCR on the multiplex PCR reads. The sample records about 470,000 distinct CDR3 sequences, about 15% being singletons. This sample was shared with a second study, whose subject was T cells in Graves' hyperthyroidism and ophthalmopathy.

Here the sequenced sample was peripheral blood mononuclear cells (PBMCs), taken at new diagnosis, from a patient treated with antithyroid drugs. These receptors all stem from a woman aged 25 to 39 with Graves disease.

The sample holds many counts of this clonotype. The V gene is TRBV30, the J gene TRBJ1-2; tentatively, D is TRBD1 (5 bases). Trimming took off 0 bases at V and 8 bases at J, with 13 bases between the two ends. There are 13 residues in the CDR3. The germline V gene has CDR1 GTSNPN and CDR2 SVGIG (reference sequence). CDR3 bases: TGTGCCTGGAGTGTACTAAGGGAGGGGGGCTACACCTTC. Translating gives CAWSVLREGGYTF.

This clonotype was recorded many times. This CDR3 is CATSDAGTGTYEQYF. CDR3 sequence (DNA): TGTGCCACCAGTGACGCCGGGACAGGGACCTACGAGCAGTACTTC. The chain has TRBV24-1 and TRBJ2-7, with 9 bases lining up with TRBD1. Germline V CDR1 and CDR2: KGHDR, SFDVKD. V lost 4 bases and J lost 2; bases outside the gene matches: 5. The CDR3 is 15 amino acids.

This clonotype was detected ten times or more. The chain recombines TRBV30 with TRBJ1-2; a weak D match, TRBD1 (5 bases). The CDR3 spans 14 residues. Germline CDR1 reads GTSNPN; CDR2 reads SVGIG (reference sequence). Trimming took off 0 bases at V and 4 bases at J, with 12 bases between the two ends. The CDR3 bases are TGTGCCTGGAGTGTAACAGTGGGGGGCTATGGCTACACCTTC. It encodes CAWSVTVGGYGYTF.

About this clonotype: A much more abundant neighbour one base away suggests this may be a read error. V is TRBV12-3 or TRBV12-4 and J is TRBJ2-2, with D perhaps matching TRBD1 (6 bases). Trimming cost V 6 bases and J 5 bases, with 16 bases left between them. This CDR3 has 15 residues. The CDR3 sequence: CASSDRPWGTGELFF. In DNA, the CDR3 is TGTGCCAGCAGCGACAGGCCGTGGGGTACCGGGGAGCTGTTTTTT.

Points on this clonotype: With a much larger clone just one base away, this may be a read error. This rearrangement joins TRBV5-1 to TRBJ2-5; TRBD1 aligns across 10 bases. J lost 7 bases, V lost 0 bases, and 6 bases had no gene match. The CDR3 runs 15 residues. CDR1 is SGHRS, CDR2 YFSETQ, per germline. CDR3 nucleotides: TGCGCCAGCAGCTTGGACGGGACAGGGGACGGGACCCAGTACTTC. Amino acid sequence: CASSLDGTGDGTQYF.

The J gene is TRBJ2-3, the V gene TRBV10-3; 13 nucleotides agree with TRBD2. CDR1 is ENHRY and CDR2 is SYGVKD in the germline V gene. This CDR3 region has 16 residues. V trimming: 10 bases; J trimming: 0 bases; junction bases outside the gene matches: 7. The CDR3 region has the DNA TGTGCCACACTAGCGGGAGGGCCACCTAGCACAGATACGCAGTATTTT. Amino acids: CATLAGGPPSTDTQYF.

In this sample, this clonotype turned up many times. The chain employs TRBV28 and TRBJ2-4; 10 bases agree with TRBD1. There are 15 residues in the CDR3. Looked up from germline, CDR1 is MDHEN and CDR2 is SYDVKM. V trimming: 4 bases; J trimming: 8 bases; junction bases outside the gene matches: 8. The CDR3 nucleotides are TGTGCCAGCAGTTCCTTGGACAGGGGGTATGACATTCAGTACTTC. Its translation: CASSSLDRGYDIQYF.

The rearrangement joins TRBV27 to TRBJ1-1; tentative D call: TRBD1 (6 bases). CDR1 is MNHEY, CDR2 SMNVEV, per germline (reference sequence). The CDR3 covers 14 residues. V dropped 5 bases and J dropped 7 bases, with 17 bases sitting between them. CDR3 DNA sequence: TGTGCCAGCAGTGCGCGGCGGGGGGCAATTGAAGCTTTCTTT. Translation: CASSARRGAIEAFF.

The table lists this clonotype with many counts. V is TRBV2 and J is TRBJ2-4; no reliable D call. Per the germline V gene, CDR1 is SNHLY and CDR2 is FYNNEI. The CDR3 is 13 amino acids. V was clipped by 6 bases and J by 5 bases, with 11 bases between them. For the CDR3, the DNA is TGTGCCAGCAGGAGCACACTTGAAAACATTCAGTACTTC. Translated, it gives CASRSTLENIQYF. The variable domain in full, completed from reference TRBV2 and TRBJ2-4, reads EPEVTQTPSHQVTQMGQEVILRCVPISNHLYFYWYRQILGQKVEFLVSFYNNEISEKSEIFDDQFSVERPDGSNFTLKIRSTKLEDSAMYFCASRSTLENIQYFGAGTRLSVL.

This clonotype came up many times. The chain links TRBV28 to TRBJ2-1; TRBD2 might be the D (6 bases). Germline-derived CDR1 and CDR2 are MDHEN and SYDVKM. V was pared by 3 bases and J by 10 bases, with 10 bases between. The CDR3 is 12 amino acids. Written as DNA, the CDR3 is TGTGCCAGCAGTTTGGGACTGCCCGAGCAGTTCTTC. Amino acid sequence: CASSLGLPEQFF.

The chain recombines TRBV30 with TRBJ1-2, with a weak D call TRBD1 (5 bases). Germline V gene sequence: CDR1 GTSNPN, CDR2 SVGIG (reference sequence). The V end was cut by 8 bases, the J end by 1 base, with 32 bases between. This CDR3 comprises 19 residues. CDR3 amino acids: CAGRGPQTVPLPFNYGYTF. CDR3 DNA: TGTGCCGGACGGGGCCCGCAGACGGTACCTCTCCCGTTTAACTATGGCTACACCTTC.

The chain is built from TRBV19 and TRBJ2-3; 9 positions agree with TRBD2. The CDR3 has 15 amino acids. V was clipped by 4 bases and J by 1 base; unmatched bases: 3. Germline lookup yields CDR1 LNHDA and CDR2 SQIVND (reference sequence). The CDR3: CASSTSGIRTDTQYF. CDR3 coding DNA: TGTGCCAGTAGTACTAGCGGGATACGCACAGATACGCAGTATTTT.

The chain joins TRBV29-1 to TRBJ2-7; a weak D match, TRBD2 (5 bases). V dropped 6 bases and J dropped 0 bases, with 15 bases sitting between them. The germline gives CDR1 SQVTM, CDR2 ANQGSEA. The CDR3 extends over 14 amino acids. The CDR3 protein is CSVQSGTHSYEQYF. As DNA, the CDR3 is TGCAGCGTACAGAGCGGAACTCACTCCTACGAGCAGTACTTC.

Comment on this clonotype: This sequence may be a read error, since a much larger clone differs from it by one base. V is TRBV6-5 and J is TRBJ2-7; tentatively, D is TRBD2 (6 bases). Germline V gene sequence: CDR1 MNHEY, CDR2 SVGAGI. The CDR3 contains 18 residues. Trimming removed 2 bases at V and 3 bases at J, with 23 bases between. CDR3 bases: TGTGCCAGCAGTTACGGAGGGGACTTGGTCAATCCGCGCTACGAGCAGTACTTC. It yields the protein CASSYGGDLVNPRYEQYF.

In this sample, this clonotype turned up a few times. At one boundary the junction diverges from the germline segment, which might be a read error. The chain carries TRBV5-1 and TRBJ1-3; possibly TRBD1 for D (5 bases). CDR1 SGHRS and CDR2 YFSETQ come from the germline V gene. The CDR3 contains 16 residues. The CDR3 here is CASSFQGIDSGNTIYF. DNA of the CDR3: TGTGCCAGCAGCTTCCAGGGAATCGACTCTGGAAACACCATATATTTT.

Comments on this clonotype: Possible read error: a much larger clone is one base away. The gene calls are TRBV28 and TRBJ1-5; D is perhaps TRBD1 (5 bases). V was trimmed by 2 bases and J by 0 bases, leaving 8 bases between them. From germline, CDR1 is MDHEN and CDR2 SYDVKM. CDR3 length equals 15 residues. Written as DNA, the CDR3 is TGTGCCAGCAGTTTACATAGGGGTAGCAATCAGCCCCAGCATTTT. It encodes CASSLHRGSNQPQHF.

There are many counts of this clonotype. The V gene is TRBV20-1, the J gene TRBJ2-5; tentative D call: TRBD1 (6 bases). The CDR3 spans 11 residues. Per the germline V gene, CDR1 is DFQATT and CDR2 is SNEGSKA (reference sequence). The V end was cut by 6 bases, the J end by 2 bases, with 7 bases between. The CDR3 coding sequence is TGCAGTGCAGGACAGCAAGAGACCCAGTACTTC. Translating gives CSAGQQETQYF.

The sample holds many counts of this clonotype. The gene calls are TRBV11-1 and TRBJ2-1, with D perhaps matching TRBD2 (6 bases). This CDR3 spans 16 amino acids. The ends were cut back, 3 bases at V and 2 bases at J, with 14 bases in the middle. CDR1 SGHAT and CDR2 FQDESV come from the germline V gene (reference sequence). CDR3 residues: CASSFSGGGAYNEQFF. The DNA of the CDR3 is TGTGCCAGCAGCTTCAGCGGAGGCGGGGCCTACAATGAGCAGTTCTTC. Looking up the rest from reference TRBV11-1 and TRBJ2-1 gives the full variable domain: EAEVAQSPRYKITEKSQAVAFWCDPISGHATLYWYRQILGQGPELLVQFQDESVVDDSQLPKDRFSAERLKGVDSTLKIQPAELGDSAMYLCASSFSGGGAYNEQFFGPGTRLTVL.

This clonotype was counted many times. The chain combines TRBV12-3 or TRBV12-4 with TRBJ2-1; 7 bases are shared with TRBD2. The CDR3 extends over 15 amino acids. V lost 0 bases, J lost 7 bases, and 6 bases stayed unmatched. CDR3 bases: TGTGCCAGCAGTTTAGCGGGTGCGGGGGTAAATGAGCAGTTCTTC. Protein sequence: CASSLAGAGVNEQFF.

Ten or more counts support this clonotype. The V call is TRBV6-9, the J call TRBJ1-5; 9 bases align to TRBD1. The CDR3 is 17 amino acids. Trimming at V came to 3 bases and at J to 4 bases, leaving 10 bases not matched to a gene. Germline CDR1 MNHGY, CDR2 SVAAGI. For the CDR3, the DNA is TGTGCCAGCAGTTACCCTTGGACAGGGGACTCTAATCAGCCCCAGCATTTT. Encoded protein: CASSYPWTGDSNQPQHF.